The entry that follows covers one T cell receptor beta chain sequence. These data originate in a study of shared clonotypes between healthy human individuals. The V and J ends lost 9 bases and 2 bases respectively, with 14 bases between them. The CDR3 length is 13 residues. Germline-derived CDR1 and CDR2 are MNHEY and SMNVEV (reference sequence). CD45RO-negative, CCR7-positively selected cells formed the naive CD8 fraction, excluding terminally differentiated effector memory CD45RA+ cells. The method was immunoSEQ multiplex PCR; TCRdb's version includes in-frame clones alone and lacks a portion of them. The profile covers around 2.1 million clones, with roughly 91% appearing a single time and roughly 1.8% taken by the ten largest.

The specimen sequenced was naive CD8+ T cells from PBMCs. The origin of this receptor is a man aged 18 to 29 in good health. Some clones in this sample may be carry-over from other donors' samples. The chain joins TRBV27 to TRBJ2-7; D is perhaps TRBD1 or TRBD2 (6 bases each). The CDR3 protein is CARAAGHAYEQYF. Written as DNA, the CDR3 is TGTGCCAGGGCGGCGGGACACGCCTACGAGCAGTACTTC.